The clone carrying this T cell receptor (beta chain) was seen a single time. Its antigen is unidentified. Primers: 60 Vbeta forward and 13 Jbeta reverse. Sequencing used immunoSEQ multiplex PCR; TCRdb keeps in-frame clones, though not all of them. The sample carries 130,000 or so clones, 80% to 90% recorded once. The entry originates in a study of cytomegalovirus exposure and HLA in healthy donors. Findings of the study overall: High sensitivity and specificity were reportedly achieved when the classifier diagnosed cytomegalovirus status. Reportedly, a later analysis found an Asian-associated ancestry cluster had fewer N-insertions than the roughly 700-donor mean. Accurate prediction of most subjects' HLA-A and HLA-B alleles from TCR beta sequences was reported.

The clonotype comes from a woman in her 30s in good health and CMV-seronegative. The source material was PBMCs.

This CDR3 reads CASSRSGFTDTQYF. The CDR3 DNA is TGCGCCAGCAGCCGTTCCGGGTTCACAGATACGCAGTATTTT. V and J are TRBV4-3 and TRBJ2-3; D gene ambiguous. The CDR3 contains 14 residues. Trimming removed 4 bases from V and 2 bases from J, with 10 bases in between. Germline V gene lookup returns CDR1 LGHNA and CDR2 YSLEER.